The present entry profiles one TCR beta chain with its context. Germline assignment: CDR1 SGHAT and CDR2 FQNNGV. The CDR3 sequence is 16 residues long. V was shortened by 3 bases and J by 2 bases, with 16 bases between the two germline ends. These data originate in a study of blood T cell repertoires in COVID-19. The protocol was immunoSEQ multiplex PCR, while the TCRdb copy is restricted to in-frame clones and leaves out a portion. The data hold 280,000 or so clones, with 70% to 90% observed a single time. This chain links TRBV11-2 with TRBJ2-5; tentatively, D is TRBD1 (5 bases). The origin of this receptor is a man between 18 and 29 years old with active or convalescent COVID-19. The sample taken for sequencing was peripheral blood. DNA of the CDR3: TGTGCCAGCAGCTTCAGGACACACACCTTACAAGAGACCCAGTACTTC. It codes for CASSFRTHTLQETQYF. The full variable domain, with the rest looked up from reference TRBV11-2 and TRBJ2-5, is EAGVAQSPRYKIIEKRQSVAFWCNPISGHATLYWYQQILGQGPKLLIQFQNNGVVDDSQLPKDRFSAERLKGVDSTLKIQPAKLEDSAVYLCASSFRTHTLQETQYFGPGTRLLVL.